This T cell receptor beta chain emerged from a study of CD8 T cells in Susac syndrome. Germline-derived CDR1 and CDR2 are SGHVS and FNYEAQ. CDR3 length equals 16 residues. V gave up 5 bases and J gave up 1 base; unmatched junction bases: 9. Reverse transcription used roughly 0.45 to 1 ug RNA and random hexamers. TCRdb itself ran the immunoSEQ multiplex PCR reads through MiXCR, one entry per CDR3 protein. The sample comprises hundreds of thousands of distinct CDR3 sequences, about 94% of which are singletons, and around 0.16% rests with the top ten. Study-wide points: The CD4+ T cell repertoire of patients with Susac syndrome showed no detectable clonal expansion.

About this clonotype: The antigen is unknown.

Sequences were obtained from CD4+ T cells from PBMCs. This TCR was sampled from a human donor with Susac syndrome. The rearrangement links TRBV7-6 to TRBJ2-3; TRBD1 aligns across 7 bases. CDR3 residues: CASSHAGGQRTDTQYF. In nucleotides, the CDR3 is TGTGCCAGCAGCCACGCAGGGGGTCAGCGCACAGATACGCAGTATTTT.